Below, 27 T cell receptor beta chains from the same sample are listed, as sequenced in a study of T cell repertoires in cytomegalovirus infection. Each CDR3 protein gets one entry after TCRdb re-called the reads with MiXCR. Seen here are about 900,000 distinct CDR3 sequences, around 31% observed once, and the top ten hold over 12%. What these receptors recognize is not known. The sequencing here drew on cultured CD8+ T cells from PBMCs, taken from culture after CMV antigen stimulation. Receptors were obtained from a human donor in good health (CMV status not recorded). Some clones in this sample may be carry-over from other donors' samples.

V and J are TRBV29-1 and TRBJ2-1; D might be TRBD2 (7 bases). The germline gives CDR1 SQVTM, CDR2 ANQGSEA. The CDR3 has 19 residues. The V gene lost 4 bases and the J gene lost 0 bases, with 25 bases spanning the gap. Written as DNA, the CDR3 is TGCAGCGTTGTGGGGGGGGCGGTATCCTTAAGGAGCTCCTACAATGAGCAGTTCTTC. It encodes CSVVGGAVSLRSSYNEQFF.

The CDR3 loop reads CASSQDRGLSNEQFF. Here the CDR3 DNA reads TGCGCCAGCAGCCAAGATAGGGGACTGAGCAATGAGCAGTTCTTC. The J gene is TRBJ2-1, the V gene TRBV4-1; D perhaps matches TRBD2 (6 bases). CDR3 length: 15 residues. The germline V gene encodes CDR1 MGHRA and CDR2 YSYEKL. The germline V and J ends were trimmed by 0 bases and 6 bases, with 12 bases remaining between them.

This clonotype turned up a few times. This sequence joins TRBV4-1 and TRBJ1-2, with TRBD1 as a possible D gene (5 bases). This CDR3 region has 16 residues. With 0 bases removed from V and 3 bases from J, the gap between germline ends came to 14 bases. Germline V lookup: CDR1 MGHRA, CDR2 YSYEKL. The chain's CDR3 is CASSQDSVGGDYGYTF. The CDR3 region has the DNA TGCGCCAGCAGCCAAGATTCCGTCGGGGGGGACTATGGCTACACCTTC.

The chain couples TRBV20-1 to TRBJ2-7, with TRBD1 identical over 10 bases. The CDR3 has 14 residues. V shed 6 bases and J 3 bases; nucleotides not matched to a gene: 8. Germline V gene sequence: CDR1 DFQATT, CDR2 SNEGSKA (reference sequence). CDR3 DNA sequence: TGCAGTGCGCCCGGGACAGGGGACTTCTACGAGCAGTACTTC. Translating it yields CSAPGTGDFYEQYF.

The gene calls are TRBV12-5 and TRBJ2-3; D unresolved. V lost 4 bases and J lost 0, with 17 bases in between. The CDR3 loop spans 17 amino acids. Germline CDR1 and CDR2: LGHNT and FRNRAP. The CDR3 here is CASGYSLDGSSTDTQYF. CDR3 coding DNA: TGTGCTAGTGGTTACTCACTGGACGGATCTAGCACAGATACGCAGTATTTT. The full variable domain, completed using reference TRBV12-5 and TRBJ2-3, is DARVTQTPRHKVTEMGQEVTMRCQPILGHNTVFWYRQTMMQGLELLAYFRNRAPLDDSGMPKDRFSAEMPDATLATLKIQPSEPRDSAVYFCASGYSLDGSSTDTQYFGPGTRLTVL.

CDR3 sequence reads: CASSHLDFSTDYNEQFF. The CDR3 DNA reads TGTGCCAGCAGCCATCTGGACTTTTCCACCGACTACAATGAGCAGTTCTTC. J is TRBJ2-1 and V is TRBV6-2 or TRBV6-3; tentatively, D is TRBD2 (5 bases). Germline V gene data show CDR1 as MNHEY and CDR2 as SVGEGT. The CDR3 totals 17 residues. The V gene lost 6 bases and the J gene lost 3 bases, with 21 bases spanning the gap.

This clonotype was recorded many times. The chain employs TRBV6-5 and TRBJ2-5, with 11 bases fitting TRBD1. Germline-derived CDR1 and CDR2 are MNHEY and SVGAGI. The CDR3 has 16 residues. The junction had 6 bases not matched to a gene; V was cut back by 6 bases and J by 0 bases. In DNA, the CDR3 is TGTGCCAGCAGCCAGGGGGACAGGGGGTACCAAGAGACCCAGTACTTC. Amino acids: CASSQGDRGYQETQYF.

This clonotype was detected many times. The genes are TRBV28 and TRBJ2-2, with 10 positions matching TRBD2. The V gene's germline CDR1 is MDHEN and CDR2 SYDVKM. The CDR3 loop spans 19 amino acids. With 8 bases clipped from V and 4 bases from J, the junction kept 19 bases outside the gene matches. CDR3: CASRRLGLAAPRRTGELFF. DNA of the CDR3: TGTGCCAGCCGGCGGCTCGGACTAGCGGCCCCCCGGCGCACCGGGGAGCTGTTTTTT.

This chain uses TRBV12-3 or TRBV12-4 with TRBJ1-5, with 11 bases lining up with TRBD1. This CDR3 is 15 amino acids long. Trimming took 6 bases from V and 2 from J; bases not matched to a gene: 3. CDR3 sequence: CASREGQGGNQPQHF. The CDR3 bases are TGTGCCAGCAGAGAGGGACAGGGGGGCAATCAGCCCCAGCATTTT.

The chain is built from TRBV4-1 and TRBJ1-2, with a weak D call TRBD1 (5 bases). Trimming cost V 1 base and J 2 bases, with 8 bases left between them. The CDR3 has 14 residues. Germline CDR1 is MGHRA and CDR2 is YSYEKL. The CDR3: CASSQVEGNYGYTF. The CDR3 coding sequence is TGCGCCAGCAGCCAAGTCGAGGGGAACTATGGCTACACCTTC.

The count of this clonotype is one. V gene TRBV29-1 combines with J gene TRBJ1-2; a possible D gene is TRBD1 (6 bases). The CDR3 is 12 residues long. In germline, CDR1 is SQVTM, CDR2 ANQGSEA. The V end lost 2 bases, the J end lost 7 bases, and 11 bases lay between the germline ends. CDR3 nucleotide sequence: TGCAGCGTTGAAAGGGGGGTTTTTGGCTACACCTTC. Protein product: CSVERGVFGYTF.

CDR3 in DNA: TGTGCCAGCAGCTTGGGGTCTTCCGGGACAGGAAATTCACCCCTCCACTTT. It is translated as CASSLGSSGTGNSPLHF. The genes are TRBV5-6 and TRBJ1-6; 8 bases are a match to TRBD1. Germline CDR1 SGHDT, CDR2 YYEEEE. This CDR3 has 17 residues. The ends lost 0 bases at V and 7 bases at J; junction bases unmatched: 9.

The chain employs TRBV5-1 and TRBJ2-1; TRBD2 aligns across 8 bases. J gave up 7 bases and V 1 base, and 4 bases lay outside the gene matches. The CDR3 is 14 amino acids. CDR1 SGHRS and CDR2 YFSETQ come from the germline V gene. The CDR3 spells CASSLSGGSNEQFF. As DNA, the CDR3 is TGCGCCAGCAGCTTGAGCGGGGGTAGTAATGAGCAGTTCTTC.

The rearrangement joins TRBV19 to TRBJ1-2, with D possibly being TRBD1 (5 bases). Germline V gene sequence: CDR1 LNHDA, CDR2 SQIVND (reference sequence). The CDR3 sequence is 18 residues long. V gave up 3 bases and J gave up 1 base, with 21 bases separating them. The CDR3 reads CASSIVSQGKGYNYGYTF. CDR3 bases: TGTGCCAGTAGTATTGTGAGTCAGGGTAAAGGGTATAACTATGGCTACACCTTC.

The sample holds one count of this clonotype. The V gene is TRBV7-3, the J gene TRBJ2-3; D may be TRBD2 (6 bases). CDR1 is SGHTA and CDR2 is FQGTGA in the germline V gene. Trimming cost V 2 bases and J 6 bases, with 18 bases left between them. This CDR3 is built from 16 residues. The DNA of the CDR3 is TGTGCCAGCAGCTTAGAAGTTGTAGGAGGGTCGGATACGCAGTATTTT. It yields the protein CASSLEVVGGSDTQYF.

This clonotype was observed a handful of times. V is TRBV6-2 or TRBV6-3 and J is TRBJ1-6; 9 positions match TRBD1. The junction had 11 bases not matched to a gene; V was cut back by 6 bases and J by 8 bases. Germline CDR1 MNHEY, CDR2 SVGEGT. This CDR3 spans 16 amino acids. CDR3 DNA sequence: TGTGCCAGCAGAATACCCCGGGACAGGGATCATTCACCCCTCCACTTT. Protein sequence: CASRIPRDRDHSPLHF.

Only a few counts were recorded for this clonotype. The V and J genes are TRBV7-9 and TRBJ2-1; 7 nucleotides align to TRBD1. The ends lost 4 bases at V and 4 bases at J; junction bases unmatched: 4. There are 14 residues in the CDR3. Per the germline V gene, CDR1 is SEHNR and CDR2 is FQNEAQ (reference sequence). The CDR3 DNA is TGTGCCAGCAGCTCCGAGGGACAGTACAATGAGCAGTTCTTC. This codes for CASSSEGQYNEQFF.

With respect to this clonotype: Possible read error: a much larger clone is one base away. The chain's CDR3 is CASSLIVDTGELFF. CDR3 in DNA: TGTGCCAGCAGCTTAATTGTGGACACCGGGGAGCTGTTTTTT. The chain has TRBV7-3 and TRBJ2-2; no clear D gene. Trimming removed 1 base at V and 3 bases at J, with 6 bases between. The CDR3 totals 14 residues. Germline V gives CDR1 SGHTA, CDR2 FQGTGA.

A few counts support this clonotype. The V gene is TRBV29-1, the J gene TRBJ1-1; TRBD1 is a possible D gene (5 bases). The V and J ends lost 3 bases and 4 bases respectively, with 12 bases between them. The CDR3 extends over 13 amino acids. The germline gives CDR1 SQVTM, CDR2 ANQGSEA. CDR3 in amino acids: CSVDDSSPTEAFF. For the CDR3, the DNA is TGCAGCGTTGATGACAGTTCGCCCACTGAAGCTTTCTTT.

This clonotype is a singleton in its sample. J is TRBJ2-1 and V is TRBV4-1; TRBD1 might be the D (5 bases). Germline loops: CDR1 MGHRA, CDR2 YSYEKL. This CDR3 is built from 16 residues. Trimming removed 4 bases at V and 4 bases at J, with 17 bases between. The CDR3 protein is CASSRLTEKLYNEQFF. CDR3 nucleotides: TGCGCCAGCAGCCGGCTGACAGAGAAGTTATACAATGAGCAGTTCTTC.

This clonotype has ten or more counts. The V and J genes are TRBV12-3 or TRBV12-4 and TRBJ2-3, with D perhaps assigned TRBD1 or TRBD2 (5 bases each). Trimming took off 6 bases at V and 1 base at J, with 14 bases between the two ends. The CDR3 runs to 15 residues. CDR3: CASRPRGVGTDTQYF. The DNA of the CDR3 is TGTGCCAGCAGACCTAGGGGAGTTGGCACAGATACGCAGTATTTT.

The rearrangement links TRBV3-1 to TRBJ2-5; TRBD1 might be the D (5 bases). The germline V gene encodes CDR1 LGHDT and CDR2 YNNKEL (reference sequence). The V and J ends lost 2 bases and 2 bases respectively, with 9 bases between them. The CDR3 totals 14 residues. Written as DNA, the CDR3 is TGTGCCAGCAGCCAAACAACAGGACAAGAGACCCAGTACTTC. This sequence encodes CASSQTTGQETQYF.

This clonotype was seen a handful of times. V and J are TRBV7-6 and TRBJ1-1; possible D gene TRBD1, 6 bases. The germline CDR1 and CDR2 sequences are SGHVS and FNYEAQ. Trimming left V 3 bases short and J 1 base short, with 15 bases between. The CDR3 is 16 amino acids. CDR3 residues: CASSFGTPTENTEAFF. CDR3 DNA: TGTGCCAGCAGCTTCGGGACACCTACAGAGAACACTGAAGCTTTCTTT.

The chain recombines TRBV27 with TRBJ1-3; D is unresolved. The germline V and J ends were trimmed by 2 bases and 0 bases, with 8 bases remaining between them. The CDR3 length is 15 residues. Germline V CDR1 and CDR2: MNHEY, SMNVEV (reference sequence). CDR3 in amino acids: CASSLGGFSGNTIYF. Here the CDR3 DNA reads TGTGCCAGCAGTTTAGGAGGGTTCTCTGGAAACACCATATATTTT.

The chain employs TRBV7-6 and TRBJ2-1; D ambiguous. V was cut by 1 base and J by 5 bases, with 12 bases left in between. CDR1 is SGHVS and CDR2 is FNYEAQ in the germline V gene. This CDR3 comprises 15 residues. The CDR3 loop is CASSLEMGRDNEQFF. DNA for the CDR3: TGTGCCAGCAGCTTAGAGATGGGCCGAGACAATGAGCAGTTCTTC.

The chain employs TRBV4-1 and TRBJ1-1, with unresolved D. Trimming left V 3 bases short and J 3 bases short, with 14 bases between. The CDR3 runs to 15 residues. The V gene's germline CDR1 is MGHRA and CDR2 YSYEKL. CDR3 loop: CASSQGVTLDTEAFF. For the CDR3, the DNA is TGCGCCAGCAGCCAGGGAGTGACGCTAGACACTGAAGCTTTCTTT.

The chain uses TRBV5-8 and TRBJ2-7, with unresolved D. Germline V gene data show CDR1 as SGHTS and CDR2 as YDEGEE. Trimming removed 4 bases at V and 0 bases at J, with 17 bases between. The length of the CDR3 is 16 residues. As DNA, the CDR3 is TGTGCCAGCAGCGCAGGACCGGCGGATAGCTCCTACGAGCAGTACGTC. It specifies CASSAGPADSSYEQYV.